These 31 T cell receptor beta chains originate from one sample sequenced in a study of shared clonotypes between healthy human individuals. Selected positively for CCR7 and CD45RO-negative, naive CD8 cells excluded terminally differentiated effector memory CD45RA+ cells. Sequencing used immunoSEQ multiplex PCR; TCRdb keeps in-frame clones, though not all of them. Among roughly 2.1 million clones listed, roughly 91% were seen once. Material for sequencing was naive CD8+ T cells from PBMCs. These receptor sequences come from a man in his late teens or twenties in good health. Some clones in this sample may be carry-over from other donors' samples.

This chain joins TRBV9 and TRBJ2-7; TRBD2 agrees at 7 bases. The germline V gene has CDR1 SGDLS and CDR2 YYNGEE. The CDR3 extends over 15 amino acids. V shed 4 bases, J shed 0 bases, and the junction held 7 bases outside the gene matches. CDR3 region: CASSIGLGSSYEQYF. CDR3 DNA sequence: TGTGCCAGCAGCATTGGACTAGGAAGCTCCTACGAGCAGTACTTC.

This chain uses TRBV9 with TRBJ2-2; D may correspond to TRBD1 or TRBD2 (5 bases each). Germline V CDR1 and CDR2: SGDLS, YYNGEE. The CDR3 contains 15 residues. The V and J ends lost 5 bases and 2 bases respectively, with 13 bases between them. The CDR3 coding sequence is TGTGCCAGCAGTACCGGGACCCCCAACACCGGGGAGCTGTTTTTT. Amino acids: CASSTGTPNTGELFF.

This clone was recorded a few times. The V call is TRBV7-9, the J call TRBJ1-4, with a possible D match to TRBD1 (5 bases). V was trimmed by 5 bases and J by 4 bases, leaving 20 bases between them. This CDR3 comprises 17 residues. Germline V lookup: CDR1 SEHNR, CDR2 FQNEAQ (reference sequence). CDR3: CASSGIQGTGDNEKLFF. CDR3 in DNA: TGTGCCAGCAGCGGCATCCAAGGGACGGGAGATAATGAAAAACTGTTTTTT.

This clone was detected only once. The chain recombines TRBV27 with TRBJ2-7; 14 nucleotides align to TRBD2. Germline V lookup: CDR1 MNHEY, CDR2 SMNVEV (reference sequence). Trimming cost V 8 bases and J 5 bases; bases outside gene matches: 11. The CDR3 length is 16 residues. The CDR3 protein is CASAFAGTSGSHEQYF. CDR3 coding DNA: TGTGCCAGCGCTTTTGCCGGGACTAGCGGGAGTCACGAGCAGTACTTC.

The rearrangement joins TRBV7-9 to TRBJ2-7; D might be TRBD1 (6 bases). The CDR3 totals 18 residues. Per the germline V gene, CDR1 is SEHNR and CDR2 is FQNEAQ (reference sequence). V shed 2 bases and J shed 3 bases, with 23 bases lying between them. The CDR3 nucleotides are TGTGCCAGCAGCTTACACAATAACCCGACAGGAGTGGACTACGAGCAGTACTTC. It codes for CASSLHNNPTGVDYEQYF.

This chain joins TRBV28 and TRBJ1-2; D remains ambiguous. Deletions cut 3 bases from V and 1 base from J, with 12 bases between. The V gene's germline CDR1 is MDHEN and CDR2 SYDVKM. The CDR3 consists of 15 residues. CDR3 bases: TGTGCCAGCAGTTTGCGCCAGAACCTTAACTATGGCTACACCTTC. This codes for CASSLRQNLNYGYTF.

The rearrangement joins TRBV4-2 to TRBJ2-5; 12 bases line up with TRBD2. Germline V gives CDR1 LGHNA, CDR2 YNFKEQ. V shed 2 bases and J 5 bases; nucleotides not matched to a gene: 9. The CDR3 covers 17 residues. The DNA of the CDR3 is TGTGCCAGCAGCCAATCGACTAGCGGGAGAGGAAGGGAGACCCAGTACTTC. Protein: CASSQSTSGRGRETQYF.

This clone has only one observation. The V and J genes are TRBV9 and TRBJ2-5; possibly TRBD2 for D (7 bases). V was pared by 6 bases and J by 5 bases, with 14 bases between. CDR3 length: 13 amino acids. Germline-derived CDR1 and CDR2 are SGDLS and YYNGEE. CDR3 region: CASNEGGGETQYF. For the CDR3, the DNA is TGTGCCAGCAACGAGGGAGGGGGGGAGACCCAGTACTTC.

The CDR3, as DNA: TGTGCCAGCATCCTTTCTAATAGCAATCAGCCCCAGCATTTT. Protein product: CASILSNSNQPQHF. The chain couples TRBV5-8 to TRBJ1-5; D unclear. The germline V and J ends were trimmed by 6 bases and 0 bases, with 10 bases remaining between them. CDR3 length: 14 residues. CDR1 and CDR2 from the germline V gene are SGHTS and YDEGEE.

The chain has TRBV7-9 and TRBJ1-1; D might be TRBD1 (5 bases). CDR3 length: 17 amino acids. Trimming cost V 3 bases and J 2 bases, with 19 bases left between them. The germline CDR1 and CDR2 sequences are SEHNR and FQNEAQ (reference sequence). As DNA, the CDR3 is TGTGCCAGCAGCTTTGGATCGCTCCAGGGAGGAAACACTGAAGCTTTCTTT. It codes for CASSFGSLQGGNTEAFF.

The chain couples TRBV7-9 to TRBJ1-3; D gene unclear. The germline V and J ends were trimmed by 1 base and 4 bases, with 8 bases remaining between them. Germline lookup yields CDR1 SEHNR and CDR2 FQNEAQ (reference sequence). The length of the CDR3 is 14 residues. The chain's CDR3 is CASSLGDIGNTIYF. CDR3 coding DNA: TGTGCCAGCAGCTTAGGAGACATAGGAAACACCATATATTTT.

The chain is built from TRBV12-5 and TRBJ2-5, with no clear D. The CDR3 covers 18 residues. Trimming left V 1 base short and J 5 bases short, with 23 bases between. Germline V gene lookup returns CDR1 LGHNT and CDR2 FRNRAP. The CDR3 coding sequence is TGTGCTAGTGGTTTGGCACCCCTAAGCAAGGGTTGGGTCGAGACCCAGTACTTC. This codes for CASGLAPLSKGWVETQYF.

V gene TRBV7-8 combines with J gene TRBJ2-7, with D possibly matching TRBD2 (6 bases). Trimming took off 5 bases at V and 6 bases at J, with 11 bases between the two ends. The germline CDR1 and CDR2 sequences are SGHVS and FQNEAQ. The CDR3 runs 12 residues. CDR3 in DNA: TGTGCCAGCAGCCTTCCGGGGGTCGAGCAGTACTTC. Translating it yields CASSLPGVEQYF.

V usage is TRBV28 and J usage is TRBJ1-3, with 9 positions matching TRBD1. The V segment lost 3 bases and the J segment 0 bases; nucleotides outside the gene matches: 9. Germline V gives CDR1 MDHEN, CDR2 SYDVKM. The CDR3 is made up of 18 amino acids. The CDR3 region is CASSFGTGKLSSGNTIYF. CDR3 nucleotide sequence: TGTGCCAGCAGTTTTGGGACAGGGAAGCTTAGCTCTGGAAACACCATATATTTT.

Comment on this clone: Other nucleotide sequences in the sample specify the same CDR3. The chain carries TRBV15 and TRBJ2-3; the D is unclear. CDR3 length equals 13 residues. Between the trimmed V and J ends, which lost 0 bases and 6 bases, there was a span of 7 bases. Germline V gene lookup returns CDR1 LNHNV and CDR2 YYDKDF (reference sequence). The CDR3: CATSRDRADTQYF. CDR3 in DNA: TGTGCCACCAGCAGAGATCGGGCGGATACGCAGTATTTT.

CDR3 sequence (DNA): TGCGCCAGCAGCCCTGGTAGTGGCTACACCTTC. This codes for CASSPGSGYTF. The chain combines TRBV5-1 with TRBJ1-2; unclear D gene. The CDR3 contains 11 residues. Germline loops: CDR1 SGHRS, CDR2 YFSETQ. The V gene lost 4 bases and the J gene lost 7 bases, with 8 bases spanning the gap.

The DNA for the CDR3 is TGTGCCAGCAGCCCTTTGGACGGGATTAATGAAAAACTGTTTTTT. Protein product: CASSPLDGINEKLFF. V gene TRBV7-9 combines with J gene TRBJ1-4; D not resolved. This CDR3 is built from 15 residues. Germline V lookup: CDR1 SEHNR, CDR2 FQNEAQ (reference sequence). The V gene lost 5 bases and the J gene lost 4 bases, with 14 bases spanning the gap. The variable domain in full, with the rest retrieved from reference TRBV7-9 and TRBJ1-4, is DTGVSQNPRHKITKRGQNVTFRCDPISEHNRLYWYRQTLGQGPEFLTYFQNEAQLEKSRLLSDRFSAERPKGSFSTLEIQRTEQGDSAMYLCASSPLDGINEKLFFGSGTQLSVL.

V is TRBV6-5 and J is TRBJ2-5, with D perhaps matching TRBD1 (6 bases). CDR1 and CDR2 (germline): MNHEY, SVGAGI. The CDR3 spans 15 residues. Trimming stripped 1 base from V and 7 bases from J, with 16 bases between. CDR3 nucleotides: TGTGCCAGCAGTTACTTACCCACAGGGCAACGGACCCAGTACTTC. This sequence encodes CASSYLPTGQRTQYF.

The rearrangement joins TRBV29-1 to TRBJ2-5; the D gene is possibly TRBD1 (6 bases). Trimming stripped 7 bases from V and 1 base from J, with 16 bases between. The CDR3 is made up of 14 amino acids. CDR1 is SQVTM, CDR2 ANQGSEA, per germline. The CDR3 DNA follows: TGCAGCGCGGAACCCACAGGGATCCAAGAGACCCAGTACTTC. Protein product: CSAEPTGIQETQYF.

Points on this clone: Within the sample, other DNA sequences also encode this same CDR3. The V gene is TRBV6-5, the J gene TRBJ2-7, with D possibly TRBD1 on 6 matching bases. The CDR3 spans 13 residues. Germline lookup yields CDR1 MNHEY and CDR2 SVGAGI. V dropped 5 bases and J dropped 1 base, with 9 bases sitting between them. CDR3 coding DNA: TGTGCCAGCAGTCCCACAGGGTCCTACGAGCAGTACTTC. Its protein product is CASSPTGSYEQYF.

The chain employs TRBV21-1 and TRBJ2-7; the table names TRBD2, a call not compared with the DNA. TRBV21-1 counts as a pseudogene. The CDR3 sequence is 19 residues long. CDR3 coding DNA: TGTGCCAGCAGCCGACGGGAGGGCAGTGAGGGACTGGGGTCCTACGAGCAGTACTTC. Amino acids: CASSRREGSEGLGSYEQYF.

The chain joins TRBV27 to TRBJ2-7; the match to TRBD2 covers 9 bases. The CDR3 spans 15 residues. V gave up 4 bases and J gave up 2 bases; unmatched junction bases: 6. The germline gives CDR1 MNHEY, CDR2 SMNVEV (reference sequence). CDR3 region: CASSSLAGETYEQYF. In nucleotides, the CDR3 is TGTGCCAGCAGTTCTTTAGCGGGGGAGACCTACGAGCAGTACTTC.

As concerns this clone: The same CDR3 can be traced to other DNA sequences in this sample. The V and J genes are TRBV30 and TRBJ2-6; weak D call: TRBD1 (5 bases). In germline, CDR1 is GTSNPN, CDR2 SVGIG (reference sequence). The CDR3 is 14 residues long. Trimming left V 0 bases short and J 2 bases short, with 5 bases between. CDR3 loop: CAWSVGAGANVLTF. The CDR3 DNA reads TGTGCCTGGAGTGTAGGGGCTGGGGCCAACGTCCTGACTTTC.

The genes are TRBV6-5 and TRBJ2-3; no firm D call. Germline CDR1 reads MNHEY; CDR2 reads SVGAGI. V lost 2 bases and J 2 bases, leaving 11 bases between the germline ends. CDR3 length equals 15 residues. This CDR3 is CASSYQQELTDTQYF. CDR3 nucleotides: TGTGCCAGCAGTTACCAGCAAGAACTCACAGATACGCAGTATTTT.

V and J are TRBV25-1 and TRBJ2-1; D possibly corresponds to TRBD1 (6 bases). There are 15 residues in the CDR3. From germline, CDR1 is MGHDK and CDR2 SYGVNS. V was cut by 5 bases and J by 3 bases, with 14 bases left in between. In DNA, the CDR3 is TGTGCCAGCAGTCATCGGCTAGGGGGCTACAATGAGCAGTTCTTC. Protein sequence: CASSHRLGGYNEQFF. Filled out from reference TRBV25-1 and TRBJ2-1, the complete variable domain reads EADIYQTPRYLVIGTGKKITLECSQTMGHDKMYWYQQDPGMELHLIHYSYGVNSTEKGDLSSESTVSRIRTEHFPLTLESARPSHTSQYLCASSHRLGGYNEQFFGPGTRLTVL.

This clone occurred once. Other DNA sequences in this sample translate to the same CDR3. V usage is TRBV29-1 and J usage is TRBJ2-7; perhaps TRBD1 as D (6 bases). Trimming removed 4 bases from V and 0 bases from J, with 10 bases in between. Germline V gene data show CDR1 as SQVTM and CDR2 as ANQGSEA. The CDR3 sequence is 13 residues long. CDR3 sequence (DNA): TGCAGCGTTGTAGGGGGTCCCTCCTACGAGCAGTACTTC. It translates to CSVVGGPSYEQYF.

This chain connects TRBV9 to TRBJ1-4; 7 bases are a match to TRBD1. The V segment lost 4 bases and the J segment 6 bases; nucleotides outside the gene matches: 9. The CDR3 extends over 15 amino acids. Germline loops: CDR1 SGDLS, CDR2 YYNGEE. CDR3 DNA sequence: TGTGCCAGCAGCTCGGGAGGAGGGGGCTATGAAAAACTGTTTTTT. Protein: CASSSGGGGYEKLFF. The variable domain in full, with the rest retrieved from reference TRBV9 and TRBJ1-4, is DSGVTQTPKHLITATGQRVTLRCSPRSGDLSVYWYQQSLDQGLQFLIQYYNGEERAKGNILERFSAQQFPDLHSELNLSSLELGDSALYFCASSSGGGGYEKLFFGSGTQLSVL.

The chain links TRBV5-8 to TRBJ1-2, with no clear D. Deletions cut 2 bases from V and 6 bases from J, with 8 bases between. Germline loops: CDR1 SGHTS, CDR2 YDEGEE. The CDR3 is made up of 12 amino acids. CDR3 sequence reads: CASSFSPNGYTF. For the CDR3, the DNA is TGTGCCAGCAGCTTTTCGCCGAATGGCTACACCTTC.

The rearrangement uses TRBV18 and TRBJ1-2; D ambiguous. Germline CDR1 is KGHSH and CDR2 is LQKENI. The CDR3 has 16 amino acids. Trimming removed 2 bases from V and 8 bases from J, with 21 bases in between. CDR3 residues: CASSPKDLRVQNGYTF. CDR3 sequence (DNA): TGTGCCAGCTCACCAAAAGATTTGCGGGTACAGAACGGCTACACCTTC. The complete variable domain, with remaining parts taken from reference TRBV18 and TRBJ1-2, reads NAGVMQNPRHLVRRRGQEARLRCSPMKGHSHVYWYRQLPEEGLKFMVYLQKENIIDESGMPKERFSAEFPKEGPSILRIQQVVRGDSAAYFCASSPKDLRVQNGYTFGSGTRLTVV.

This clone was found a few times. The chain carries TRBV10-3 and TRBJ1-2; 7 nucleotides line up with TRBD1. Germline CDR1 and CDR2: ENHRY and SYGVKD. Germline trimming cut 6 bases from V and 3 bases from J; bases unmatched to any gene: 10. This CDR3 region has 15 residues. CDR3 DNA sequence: TGTGCCATCAGCCCGACCGGGCAGGGGGACTATGGCTACACCTTC. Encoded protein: CAISPTGQGDYGYTF.

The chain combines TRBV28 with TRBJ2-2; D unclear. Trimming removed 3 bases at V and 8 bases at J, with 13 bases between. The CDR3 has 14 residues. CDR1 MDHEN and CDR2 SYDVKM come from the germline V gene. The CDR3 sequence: CASSFETKAGELFF. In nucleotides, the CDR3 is TGTGCCAGCAGTTTTGAGACAAAGGCAGGGGAGCTGTTTTTT.